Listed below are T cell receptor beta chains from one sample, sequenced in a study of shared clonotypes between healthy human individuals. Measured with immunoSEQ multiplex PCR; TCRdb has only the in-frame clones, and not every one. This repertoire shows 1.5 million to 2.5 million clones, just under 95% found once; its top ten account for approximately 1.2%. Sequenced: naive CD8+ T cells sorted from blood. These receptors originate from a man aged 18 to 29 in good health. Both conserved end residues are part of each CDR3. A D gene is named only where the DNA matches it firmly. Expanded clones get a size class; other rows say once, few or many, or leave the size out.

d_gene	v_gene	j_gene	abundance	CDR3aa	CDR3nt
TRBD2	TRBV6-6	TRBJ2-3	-	CASSYELAGSTDTQYF	TGTGCCAGCAGTTACGAGCTAGCGGGTAGCACAGATACGCAGTATTTT
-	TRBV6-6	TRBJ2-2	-	CASSQTGLSTGELFF	TGTGCCAGCAGTCAGACGGGACTGTCCACCGGGGAGCTGTTTTTT
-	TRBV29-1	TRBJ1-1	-	CSVEGAGDTEAFF	TGCAGCGTTGAAGGCGCAGGGGACACTGAAGCTTTCTTT
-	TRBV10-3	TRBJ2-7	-	CAISDIESYEQYF	TGTGCCATCAGTGATATAGAGAGTTACGAGCAGTACTTC
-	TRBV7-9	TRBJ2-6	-	CASSLVGLGANVLTF	TGTGCCAGCAGCTTAGTGGGGCTCGGGGCCAACGTCCTGACTTTC
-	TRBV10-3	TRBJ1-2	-	CAISVDLGGYTF	TGTGCCATCAGTGTTGATCTGGGGGGCTACACCTTC
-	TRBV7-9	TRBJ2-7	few	CAWGWGYEQYF	TGTGCTTGGGGTTGGGGATACGAGCAGTACTTC
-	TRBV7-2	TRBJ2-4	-	CASSSDYPNIQYF	TGTGCCAGCAGCTCGGACTACCCAAACATTCAGTACTTC
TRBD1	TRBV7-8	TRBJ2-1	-	CASSPTGTGFSNEQFF	TGTGCCAGCAGTCCTACCGGGACAGGGTTCTCCAATGAGCAGTTCTTC
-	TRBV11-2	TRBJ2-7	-	CASSFTTGPTYEQYF	TGTGCCAGCAGCTTCACTACAGGGCCCACCTACGAGCAGTACTTC
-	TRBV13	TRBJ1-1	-	CASSWGRGAFF	TGTGCCAGCAGCTGGGGCAGGGGAGCTTTCTTT
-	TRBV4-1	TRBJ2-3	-	CASSQGLGPYTDTQYF	TGCGCCAGCAGCCAAGGGTTGGGACCTTACACAGATACGCAGTATTTT
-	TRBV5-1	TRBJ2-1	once	CASSLWGGNEQFF	TGCGCCAGCAGCTTGTGGGGCGGGAATGAGCAGTTCTTC
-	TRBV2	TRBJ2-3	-	CASSPRTASTDTQYF	TGTGCCAGCAGTCCCCGGACAGCTAGCACAGATACGCAGTATTTT
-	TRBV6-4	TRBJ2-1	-	CASSAPDLGDYNEQFF	TGTGCCAGCAGTGCCCCGGACCTTGGCGACTACAATGAGCAGTTCTTC
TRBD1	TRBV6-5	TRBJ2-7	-	CASSPGQGAKEQYF	TGTGCCAGCAGTCCAGGACAGGGGGCGAAGGAGCAGTACTTC
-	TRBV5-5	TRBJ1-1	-	CASSLGGGNTEAFF	TGTGCCAGCAGCTTAGGAGGTGGGAACACTGAAGCTTTCTTT
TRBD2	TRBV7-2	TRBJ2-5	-	CASSLVSGGQETQYF	TGTGCCAGCAGCTTAGTCTCGGGGGGCCAAGAGACCCAGTACTTC
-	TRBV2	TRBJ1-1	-	CASTNSLLEAFF	TGTGCCAGCACTAACAGCCTCCTTGAAGCTTTCTTT
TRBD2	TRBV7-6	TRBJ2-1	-	CASSRTSGRINEQFF	TGTGCCAGCAGCCGGACTAGCGGGAGGATCAATGAGCAGTTCTTC
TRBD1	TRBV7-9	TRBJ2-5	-	CASSLAGDRAQETQYF	TGTGCCAGCAGCTTAGCGGGGGACAGGGCACAAGAGACCCAGTACTTC
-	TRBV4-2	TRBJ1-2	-	CASSQDLGNYGYTF	TGTGCCAGCAGCCAAGATCTGGGGAACTATGGCTACACCTTC
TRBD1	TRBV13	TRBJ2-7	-	CASSRGTGEEQYF	TGTGCCAGCAGCAGGGGGACAGGGGAGGAGCAGTACTTC
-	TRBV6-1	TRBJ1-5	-	CASSEAGRGNQPQHF	TGTGCCAGCAGTGAAGCTGGCAGGGGAAATCAGCCCCAGCATTTT
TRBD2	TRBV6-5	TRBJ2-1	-	CASSGVAGENEQFF	TGTGCCAGCAGTGGGGTAGCGGGAGAAAATGAGCAGTTCTTC
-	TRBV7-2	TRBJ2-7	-	CASTPRAALYF	TGTGCCAGCACCCCGAGGGCAGCATTATACTTC